Reported below is one TCR beta chain. What it binds is unknown. This specimen comes from a study of cytomegalovirus exposure and HLA in healthy donors. Regarding the study as a whole: Later analysis showed TCR association rates varying by HLA locus, highest for DRB1 and lowest for HLA-C.

The PCR was carried out with 60 Vbeta primers and 13 Jbeta primers. This table comes from immunoSEQ multiplex PCR, and its TCRdb copy is limited to in-frame clones, with some not included. The sample holds hundreds of thousands of clones, around 66% seen once. Germline V gene data show CDR1 as SGHNT and CDR2 as YYREEE (reference sequence). The CDR3 has 17 residues. V shed 6 bases, J shed 5 bases, and the junction held 14 bases outside the gene matches. J is TRBJ2-5 and V is TRBV5-4; 12 nucleotides match TRBD1. The sequencing input was PBMCs. The TCR originated in a female donor in good health and CMV-seronegative. The CDR3 DNA is TGTGCCAGCACCTTCGGAGGGGGACAGGGGGCCCGGGAGACCCAGTACTTC. Its translation is CASTFGGGQGARETQYF.